This T cell receptor (beta chain) was documented in a study of T cell repertoires in cytomegalovirus infection. Study-level background: Matching HLA type, along with CMV infection, was indicated by public TCR beta signatures. The study's findings and limits: Cumulative public TCR beta family frequency identified CMV carriers with the relevant HLA. The ex vivo response was dominated by HLA-C-restricted CMV-specific TCR beta clonotypes.

TCRdb called the reads again in MiXCR, with one record for every CDR3 protein. The data show around 740,000 distinct CDR3 sequences, roughly 35% seen once. This clonotype was recorded many times. The antigen remains undetermined. CDR3 size: 15 residues. V gave up 3 bases and J gave up 4 bases, with 15 bases separating them. Germline V gene data show CDR1 as LGHDT and CDR2 as YNNKEL (reference sequence). The sequence was obtained from a human donor in good health (CMV status not recorded). Some clones in this sample may be carry-over from other donors' samples. The V call is TRBV3-1, the J call TRBJ1-2, with D perhaps TRBD1 (6 bases). The sequencing input was PBMCs. Here the CDR3 DNA reads TGTGCCAGCAGCCAGACAGGAGAGTCCTTCTATGGCTACACCTTC. Amino acids: CASSQTGESFYGYTF. The whole variable domain, remainder taken from reference TRBV3-1 and TRBJ1-2, is DTAVSQTPKYLVTQMGNDKSIKCEQNLGHDTMYWYKQDSKKFLKIMFSYNNKELIINETVPNRFSPKSPDKAHLNLHINSLELGDSAVYFCASSQTGESFYGYTFGSGTRLTVV.